The rows below give T cell receptor beta chains drawn from one sample of a study of PD-L1 blockade in urothelial cancer. Measured with immunoSEQ multiplex PCR; TCRdb has only the in-frame clones, and not every one. The sample has roughly 45,000 clones; roughly 85% are singletons. The material was PBMCs, obtained around atezolizumab (anti-PD-L1) treatment. The receptors were sampled from a man aged 55 to 70 with urothelial cancer. Each CDR3 is given with its conserved first and last residue. Each record gives: D gene, J gene, V gene, clone size, CDR3 DNA, CDR3 protein. The D gene is left open where the match is weak. For some rows the clone size is stated as once, few or many, or as a class when expanded; others skip it.

TRBD2	TRBJ2-3	TRBV5-1	NA	TGCGCCAGCAGGACTAGCGGGGGGAGGGCAGATACGCAGTATTTT	CASRTSGGRADTQYF
NA	TRBJ2-7	TRBV4-3	NA	TGCGCCAGCAGCCAAGTGGAGGGACACGAGCAGTACTTC	CASSQVEGHEQYF
TRBD2	TRBJ2-7	TRBV29-1	NA	TGCAGCGTTGAGACGGGGGGGCTCTACGAGCAGTACTTC	CSVETGGLYEQYF
NA	TRBJ1-1	TRBV18	NA	TGTGCCAGCTCACCGAGACAGGAAACGAACACTGAAGCTTTCTTT	CASSPRQETNTEAFF
NA	TRBJ1-1	TRBV7-9	NA	TGTGCCAGCAGCTTGGGAGGGGTCTCTGAAGCTTTCTTT	CASSLGGVSEAFF
NA	TRBJ2-7	TRBV2	NA	TGTGCCAGCAGTGAAACTTACGAGCAGTACTTC	CASSETYEQYF
TRBD2	TRBJ2-2	TRBV5-1	few	TGCGCCAGCAGGGGGACTAGCGGGAACACCGGGGAGCTGTTTTTT	CASRGTSGNTGELFF
TRBD2	TRBJ2-2	TRBV11-2	NA	TGTGCCAGCAGTTCTAGCGGGAGCACCGGGGAGCTGTTTTTT	CASSSSGSTGELFF
NA	TRBJ1-5	TRBV2	once	TGTGCCAGCAGTGAGCAGGGCAATCAGCCCCAGCATTTT	CASSEQGNQPQHF
NA	TRBJ2-3	TRBV5-6	NA	TGTGCCAGCAGCATCGCAGATACGCAGTATTTT	CASSIADTQYF
NA	TRBJ2-2	TRBV28	NA	TGTGCCAGCAGACAACAGGGTGGAGGCGGGGAGCTGTTTTTT	CASRQQGGGGELFF
TRBD1	TRBJ2-7	TRBV2	NA	TGTGCCAGCAGGCAGGGGGACGGAACCTACGAGCAGTACTTC	CASRQGDGTYEQYF
NA	TRBJ2-2	TRBV28	NA	TGTGCCAGCAGTTTATGGTTACGCAGGGGCGGGGAGCTGTTTTTT	CASSLWLRRGGELFF
NA	TRBJ2-1	TRBV28	once	TGTGCCAGCAGTCCCCGCGGTTCCTTAGCGGTGAATGAGCAGTTCTTC	CASSPRGSLAVNEQFF
NA	TRBJ1-4	TRBV6-5	NA	TGTGCCAGCAGTTCGGGACTGAGGAATGAAAAACTGTTTTTT	CASSSGLRNEKLFF
NA	TRBJ2-3	TRBV4-2	NA	TGTGCCAGCAGCCAAGCCCCCTACAGCACAGATACGCAGTATTTT	CASSQAPYSTDTQYF
NA	TRBJ2-7	TRBV28	NA	TGTGCCAGCAGCCCCGGACAGACCGGCGAGCAGTACTTC	CASSPGQTGEQYF
NA	TRBJ1-2	TRBV5-1	NA	TGCGCCAGCAGCTTGTATACTGAGACAGGCTACACCTTC	CASSLYTETGYTF
TRBD2	TRBJ2-7	TRBV9	NA	TGTGCCAGCAGCGTAGATAGAACTAGCGGGGACTCCTACGAGCAGTACTTC	CASSVDRTSGDSYEQYF
NA	TRBJ2-2	TRBV5-1	once	TGCGCCAGCAGTGCCGTCGGGGTCTCGAACACCGGGGAGCTGTTTTTT	CASSAVGVSNTGELFF
NA	TRBJ1-5	TRBV7-8	NA	TGTGCCAGCAGCGCCGGACTGAATAGCAATCAGCCCCAGCATTTT	CASSAGLNSNQPQHF
NA	TRBJ1-1	TRBV5-1	NA	TGCGCCAGCAGCCAAGGGACACCAGTGAACACTGAAGCTTTCTTT	CASSQGTPVNTEAFF
TRBD2	TRBJ2-2	TRBV30	once	TGTGCCTGGAACAAGCTAGCGGGGGCGAACACCGGGGAGCTGTTTTTT	CAWNKLAGANTGELFF
NA	TRBJ2-7	TRBV18	once	TGTGCCAGCTCACCAAGGGCAGGGATTCGCGACGAGCAGTACTTC	CASSPRAGIRDEQYF
TRBD1	TRBJ2-2	TRBV25-1	NA	TGTGCCAGCAGTGGGACAGGGGGAAGCACCGGGGAGCTGTTTTTT	CASSGTGGSTGELFF
TRBD2	TRBJ2-3	TRBV6-1	NA	TGTGCCAGCAGGGGTCCTAGCGGGGGCTCAGATACGCAGTATTTT	CASRGPSGGSDTQYF
NA	TRBJ1-2	TRBV4-1	NA	TGCGCCAGCAGCCAAGAACGGGGTTACTATGGCTACACCTTC	CASSQERGYYGYTF
TRBD2	TRBJ2-5	TRBV7-2	NA	TGTGCCAGCAGCTTAGGCGGGAGTCGAGAGACCCAGTACTTC	CASSLGGSRETQYF
TRBD1	TRBJ1-5	TRBV15	once	TGTGCCACCAGCAGAGATAAGTGGACAGGTGTGAATCAGCCCCAGCATTTT	CATSRDKWTGVNQPQHF
TRBD2	TRBJ2-1	TRBV15	NA	TGTGCCACCAGCAGAGATCTGGCTAGCGGGGGGGCAGGGCAGTTCTTC	CATSRDLASGGAGQFF
NA	TRBJ2-5	TRBV7-2	NA	TGTGCCAGCAGCTTACGGTTGCAAGAGACCCAGTACTTC	CASSLRLQETQYF
TRBD1	TRBJ2-7	TRBV2	NA	TGTGCCAGCATGAGACAGGGGATCAACTCCTACGAGCAGTACTTC	CASMRQGINSYEQYF
NA	TRBJ1-5	TRBV6-5	NA	TGTGCCAGCACCCCAAAAGGCGGAAGCAATCAGCCCCAGCATTTT	CASTPKGGSNQPQHF
TRBD2	TRBJ2-1	TRBV7-9	NA	TGTGCCAGCAGCTTAACCCCTCTAGCGGGGGGGCGTGAGCAGTTCTTC	CASSLTPLAGGREQFF
NA	TRBJ1-3	TRBV5-5	NA	TGTGCCAGCAGCCTGATAACAGGGAGTGGAAACACCATATATTTT	CASSLITGSGNTIYF
NA	TRBJ1-4	TRBV10-1	NA	TGCGCCAGCAGTTCACAGCCAAATGAAAAACTGTTTTTT	CASSSQPNEKLFF